A single sample gave rise to the 15 T cell receptor beta chains below, sequenced in a study of T cells in localized non-small cell lung cancer. Sequenced by immunoSEQ multiplex PCR; TCRdb stores in-frame clones only, minus some. This table holds about 40,000 clones, roughly 91% found once. This specimen consisted of PBMCs, obtained before any cancer treatment. The receptors here all came from a woman aged 40-75 years with stage II lung adenocarcinoma.

The chain recombines TRBV7-2 with TRBJ1-4; D remains ambiguous. V lost 5 bases and J lost 3, with 13 bases in between. This CDR3 is 15 amino acids long. Germline V CDR1 and CDR2: SGHTA, FQGNSA. The CDR3 region has the DNA TGTGCCAGCAGCCCCAGACTGGCGGCTAATGAAAAACTGTTTTTT. It translates to CASSPRLAANEKLFF.

The rearrangement links TRBV11-2 to TRBJ1-2, with D maybe TRBD1 (6 bases). Germline V gives CDR1 SGHAT, CDR2 FQNNGV. The V and J ends lost 5 bases and 0 bases respectively, with 13 bases between them. This CDR3 contains 15 residues. CDR3 sequence: CASSLQGTPNYGYTF. Written as DNA, the CDR3 is TGTGCCAGCAGCCTCCAGGGGACTCCTAACTATGGCTACACCTTC.

This chain links TRBV2 with TRBJ2-4; TRBD2 is a possible D gene (5 bases). The CDR3 runs to 14 residues. The germline V and J ends were trimmed by 3 bases and 3 bases, with 9 bases remaining between them. Germline-derived CDR1 and CDR2 are SNHLY and FYNNEI. This CDR3 is CASSEVEVKNIQYF. CDR3 nucleotide sequence: TGTGCCAGCAGTGAGGTGGAGGTCAAAAACATTCAGTACTTC. The entire variable domain, with the rest obtained from reference TRBV2 and TRBJ2-4, is as follows: EPEVTQTPSHQVTQMGQEVILRCVPISNHLYFYWYRQILGQKVEFLVSFYNNEISEKSEIFDDQFSVERPDGSNFTLKIRSTKLEDSAMYFCASSEVEVKNIQYFGAGTRLSVL.

V gene TRBV25-1 combines with J gene TRBJ2-3, with D tentatively TRBD1 or TRBD2 (5 bases each). This CDR3 has 13 amino acids. Germline CDR1 is MGHDK and CDR2 is SYGVNS. Trimming pared 1 base from V and 3 bases from J, leaving 5 bases between. The CDR3 bases are TGTGCCAGCAGTGAATGGGGGACAGATACGCAGTATTTT. Translating gives CASSEWGTDTQYF.

The genes are TRBV5-6 and TRBJ2-3; the match to TRBD1 covers 8 bases. Germline-derived CDR1 and CDR2 are SGHDT and YYEEEE. The length of the CDR3 is 15 residues. With V trimmed by 4 bases and J by 5 bases, 9 bases remained unmatched. CDR3 nucleotide sequence: TGTGCCAGCAGCAGGGGGGCAGGGGGCGTAGATACGCAGTATTTT. Its protein product is CASSRGAGGVDTQYF.

The chain links TRBV7-3 to TRBJ1-3, with D perhaps matching TRBD1 (6 bases). The CDR3 spans 14 residues. The germline CDR1 and CDR2 sequences are SGHTA and FQGTGA. Trimming cost V 5 bases and J 0 bases, with 8 bases left between them. The CDR3 protein is CASSPDSSGNTIYF. CDR3 coding DNA: TGTGCCAGCAGCCCGGACAGCTCTGGAAACACCATATATTTT.

The V and J genes are TRBV7-8 and TRBJ1-2, with D possibly matching TRBD1 (5 bases). CDR3 length: 16 residues. V lost 1 base and J lost 4, with 16 bases in between. Per the germline V gene, CDR1 is SGHVS and CDR2 is FQNEAQ. In DNA, the CDR3 is TGTGCCAGCAGCTTAGGGTTTGGAGGGGCCGTCTATGGCTACACCTTC. This translates into CASSLGFGGAVYGYTF.

The chain joins TRBV6-5 to TRBJ1-1; no definite D call. CDR1 MNHEY and CDR2 SVGAGI come from the germline V gene. V was trimmed by 0 bases and J by 6 bases, leaving 5 bases between them. CDR3 size: 12 residues. CDR3 protein: CASSYSGAEAFF. In nucleotides, the CDR3 is TGTGCCAGCAGTTACTCCGGTGCTGAAGCTTTCTTT.

V is TRBV28 and J is TRBJ2-2, with D unresolved. CDR3 length: 15 residues. The V end was cut by 3 bases, the J end by 4 bases, with 12 bases between. Germline V gives CDR1 MDHEN, CDR2 SYDVKM. In DNA, the CDR3 is TGTGCCAGCAGTTTCGCTAGGGCGGTCACCGGGGAGCTGTTTTTT. Its translation: CASSFARAVTGELFF. Variable domain in full (rest from reference TRBV28 and TRBJ2-2): DVKVTQSSRYLVKRTGEKVFLECVQDMDHENMFWYRQDPGLGLRLIYFSYDVKMKEKGDIPEGYSVSREKKERFSLILESASTNQTSMYLCASSFARAVTGELFFGEGSRLTVL.

The chain recombines TRBV28 with TRBJ2-2; D gene ambiguous. Germline CDR1 reads MDHEN; CDR2 reads SYDVKM. This CDR3 is built from 13 residues. The V end was cut by 8 bases, the J end by 5 bases, with 12 bases between. CDR3 nucleotides: TGTGCCAGCGGTGGTATTGTAACCGGGGAGCTGTTTTTT. It is translated as CASGGIVTGELFF.

A single count supports this clone. The V and J genes are TRBV19 and TRBJ1-1, with TRBD1 matching over 9 bases. This CDR3 is 14 amino acids long. Looked up from germline, CDR1 is LNHDA and CDR2 is SQIVND (reference sequence). V was pared by 5 bases and J by 5 bases, with 6 bases of the junction left unmatched. CDR3 sequence (DNA): TGTGCCAGTAGTGTGGGACAGGGCGGTACTGAAGCTTTCTTT. It is translated as CASSVGQGGTEAFF.

V is TRBV14 and J is TRBJ2-1; D call uncertain. Germline CDR1 reads SGHDN; CDR2 reads FVKESK. CDR3 length equals 10 residues. The V gene lost 6 bases and the J gene lost 5 bases, with 2 bases spanning the gap. CDR3 sequence (DNA): TGTGCCAGCAGTGACAATGAGCAGTTCTTC. Translated: CASSDNEQFF.

This chain uses TRBV7-9 with TRBJ2-4, with a tentative D call TRBD1 (8 bases). The CDR3 is 15 residues long. The V gene's germline CDR1 is SEHNR and CDR2 FQNEAQ (reference sequence). V was cut by 4 bases and J by 5 bases, with 15 bases left in between. The CDR3 coding sequence is TGTGCCAGCAGCTCCAGGACAGGGAGGGAAAACATTCAGTACTTC. This sequence encodes CASSSRTGRENIQYF.

DNA for the CDR3: TGCGCCAGCAGCTCCCCGGGACTAGCAAATGAGCAGTTCTTC. It translates to CASSSPGLANEQFF. The V and J genes are TRBV5-1 and TRBJ2-1; 9 bases line up with TRBD2. CDR3 length: 14 residues. The germline V gene has CDR1 SGHRS and CDR2 YFSETQ. V shed 3 bases, J shed 7 bases, and the junction held 5 bases outside the gene matches.

V usage is TRBV5-4 and J usage is TRBJ1-1; the D is unclear. Trimming removed 0 bases from V and 0 bases from J, with 6 bases in between. CDR1 SGHNT and CDR2 YYREEE come from the germline V gene (reference sequence). The CDR3 sequence is 14 residues long. Here the CDR3 DNA reads TGTGCCAGCAGCTTGGGGACGGTGAACACTGAAGCTTTCTTT. Protein: CASSLGTVNTEAFF.